One and the same sample provided the 20 T cell receptor beta chains below, sequenced in a study of blood T cell repertoires in COVID-19. TCRdb's copy holds only in-frame clones and misses some; the assay was immunoSEQ multiplex PCR. The table has approximately 200,000 clones, about 81% seen once; the top ten hold approximately 8.7%. Sequencing input: PBMCs or T cells enriched from blood (not recorded which). Receptors were obtained from a man aged 40-49 years who had recovered from COVID-19.

The V gene is TRBV7-6, the J gene TRBJ2-7; 9 bases match TRBD1. Germline values: CDR1 SGHVS, CDR2 FNYEAQ. CDR3 length: 17 residues. Trimming at V came to 0 bases and at J to 4 bases, leaving 10 bases not matched to a gene. The CDR3 reads CASSLAFVGQGVYEQYF. DNA for the CDR3: TGTGCCAGCAGCTTAGCATTTGTGGGACAGGGCGTATACGAGCAGTACTTC.

The V call is TRBV12-5, the J call TRBJ2-7; maybe TRBD2 (5 bases). Germline CDR1 LGHNT, CDR2 FRNRAP. V was clipped by 6 bases and J by 6 bases, with 12 bases between them. The CDR3 runs 12 residues. The CDR3 region is CASGLQEGEQYF. DNA of the CDR3: TGTGCTAGTGGCCTCCAAGAGGGCGAGCAGTACTTC.

V gene TRBV4-2 combines with J gene TRBJ2-7; TRBD2 agrees at 7 bases. The V and J ends lost 4 bases and 7 bases, in that order; junction bases with no gene match: 4. Germline V gene data show CDR1 as LGHNA and CDR2 as YNFKEQ. The CDR3 extends over 12 amino acids. In DNA form, the CDR3 reads TGTGCCAGCAGCCGACTAGCCGAGGAGCAGTACTTC. As protein: CASSRLAEEQYF.

The CDR3 reads CASQPIRGNYGYTF. CDR3 DNA: TGTGCCAGCCAGCCGATACGGGGGAACTATGGCTACACCTTC. The chain joins TRBV19 to TRBJ1-2, with a weak D call TRBD1 (5 bases). The CDR3 loop spans 14 amino acids. From germline, CDR1 is LNHDA and CDR2 SQIVND (reference sequence). Trimming shortened V by 9 bases and J by 2 bases, and 16 bases separated the two germline ends.

The chain couples TRBV20-1 to TRBJ1-2; D uncertain. Trimming left V 3 bases short and J 0 bases short, with 8 bases between. This CDR3 spans 13 amino acids. Germline CDR1 is DFQATT and CDR2 is SNEGSKA (reference sequence). CDR3 sequence (DNA): TGCAGTGCTAGTCCCACAACTAACTATGGCTACACCTTC. It encodes CSASPTTNYGYTF.

The chain has TRBV18 and TRBJ1-2; the D gene is possibly TRBD1 (6 bases). Trimming pared 3 bases from V and 10 bases from J, leaving 18 bases between. The CDR3 spans 14 residues. Per germline, CDR1 KGHSH and CDR2 LQKENI. The chain's CDR3 is CASSPQYNRDDYTF. DNA of the CDR3: TGTGCCAGCTCACCCCAGTATAACAGGGACGACTACACCTTC.

The gene calls are TRBV3-1 (or the pseudogene TRBV3-2) and TRBJ1-1; D is unclear. CDR1 and CDR2 (germline): LGHDT, YNNKEL (reference sequence). The germline V and J ends were trimmed by 4 bases and 0 bases, with 12 bases remaining between them. The CDR3 is 15 residues long. The CDR3 reads CASSPFSAVNTEAFF. In DNA form, the CDR3 reads TGTGCCAGCAGCCCTTTTTCCGCGGTGAACACTGAAGCTTTCTTT.

The V call is TRBV2, the J call TRBJ1-6, with D possibly being TRBD1 (6 bases). The CDR3 is made up of 19 amino acids. Germline V lookup: CDR1 SNHLY, CDR2 FYNNEI. The V end was cut by 4 bases, the J end by 0 bases, with 19 bases between. The CDR3 DNA reads as TGTGCCAGCAGTGTTTCGGCAGGGACACCGAGCTCCTATAATTCACCCCTCCACTTT. The encoded protein is CASSVSAGTPSSYNSPLHF. Supplemented by reference TRBV2 and TRBJ1-6, the full variable domain reads EPEVTQTPSHQVTQMGQEVILRCVPISNHLYFYWYRQILGQKVEFLVSFYNNEISEKSEIFDDQFSVERPDGSNFTLKIRSTKLEDSAMYFCASSVSAGTPSSYNSPLHFGNGTRLTVT.

J is TRBJ1-1 and V is TRBV9; 8 bases line up with TRBD1. CDR1 is SGDLS and CDR2 is YYNGEE in the germline V gene. CDR3 size: 15 residues. V gave up 2 bases and J gave up 5 bases; unmatched junction bases: 8. The DNA for the CDR3 is TGTGCCAGCAGCGTCGGGGGGACAGGCAGGACTGAAGCTTTCTTT. It is translated as CASSVGGTGRTEAFF.

This chain connects TRBV9 to TRBJ1-4; possible D gene TRBD1, 5 bases. The V gene's germline CDR1 is SGDLS and CDR2 YYNGEE. This CDR3 contains 17 residues. The V end was cut by 2 bases, the J end by 1 base, with 15 bases between. The CDR3: CASSVQGTGGTNEKLFF. CDR3 bases: TGTGCCAGCAGCGTCCAGGGAACCGGGGGAACTAATGAAAAACTGTTTTTT.

The gene calls are TRBV27 and TRBJ2-7; D is perhaps TRBD2 (5 bases). The CDR3 has 15 residues. CDR1 and CDR2 from the germline V gene are MNHEY and SMNVEV (reference sequence). The ends were cut back, 3 bases at V and 4 bases at J, with 16 bases in the middle. Here the CDR3 reads CASSFTRSYKYEQYF. The CDR3 DNA is TGTGCCAGCAGTTTTACTAGATCCTACAAGTACGAGCAGTACTTC.

The chain combines TRBV2 with TRBJ1-6, with a possible D match to TRBD1 (5 bases). Germline CDR1 SNHLY, CDR2 FYNNEI. V lost 6 bases, J lost 0 bases, and 18 bases lay in between. There are 18 residues in the CDR3. CDR3 amino acids: CASRQTEILSSYNSPLHF. DNA for the CDR3: TGTGCCAGCAGACAGACAGAAATTCTAAGCTCCTATAATTCACCCCTCCACTTT.

V is TRBV3-1 (or the pseudogene TRBV3-2) and J is TRBJ2-1; TRBD2 agrees at 9 bases. The V and J ends lost 7 bases and 7 bases, in that order; junction bases with no gene match: 5. The CDR3 loop spans 13 amino acids. Per germline, CDR1 LGHDT and CDR2 YNNKEL (reference sequence). DNA for the CDR3: TGTGCCAGCACCCTTAGCGGGAGTAATGAGCAGTTCTTC. Amino acid sequence: CASTLSGSNEQFF.

A single count supports this clone. V is TRBV4-2 and J is TRBJ1-6; 9 bases match TRBD1. The V and J ends lost 1 base and 0 bases, in that order; junction bases with no gene match: 7. The CDR3 is made up of 19 amino acids. Germline lookup yields CDR1 LGHNA and CDR2 YNFKEQ. The CDR3 spells CASSQGYTGGASYNSPLHF. CDR3 nucleotides: TGTGCCAGCAGCCAAGGCTATACAGGGGGCGCCTCCTATAATTCACCCCTCCACTTT.

This clone has only a few counts. This chain links TRBV6-5 with TRBJ1-5; no firm D call. V lost 5 bases to trimming and J lost 6 bases, with 17 bases between them. The CDR3 contains 15 residues. The germline V gene has CDR1 MNHEY and CDR2 SVGAGI. Here the CDR3 reads CASSQPPGGIQPQHF. In DNA, the CDR3 is TGTGCCAGCAGTCAACCCCCTGGAGGTATTCAGCCCCAGCATTTT.

The rearrangement links TRBV5-1 to TRBJ1-5; D call uncertain. The germline V gene encodes CDR1 SGHRS and CDR2 YFSETQ. There are 14 residues in the CDR3. V lost 0 bases to trimming and J lost 5 bases, with 9 bases between them. CDR3 amino acids: CASSLDSGDQPQHF. The CDR3 DNA reads as TGCGCCAGCAGCTTGGACAGCGGGGATCAGCCCCAGCATTTT.

This chain connects TRBV18 to TRBJ2-1, with 8 nucleotides matching TRBD2. CDR1 is KGHSH, CDR2 LQKENI, per germline. The CDR3 has 14 residues. Trimming at V came to 6 bases and at J to 1 base, leaving 2 bases not matched to a gene. The CDR3 DNA reads as TGTGCCAGCTCCCGGGGGGGTTCCTACAATGAGCAGTTCTTC. It specifies CASSRGGSYNEQFF.

V gene TRBV5-1 combines with J gene TRBJ2-7; possible D gene TRBD1, 5 bases. Germline values: CDR1 SGHRS, CDR2 YFSETQ. Trimming shortened V by 2 bases and J by 0 bases, and 6 bases separated the two germline ends. This CDR3 comprises 13 residues. CDR3 DNA: TGCGCCAGCAGCTTAGGGGTCTCCTACGAGCAGTACTTC. It is translated as CASSLGVSYEQYF.

V gene TRBV19 combines with J gene TRBJ1-5; D call uncertain. The CDR3 has 18 residues. V was shortened by 2 bases and J by 1 base, with 18 bases between the two germline ends. The germline gives CDR1 LNHDA, CDR2 SQIVND (reference sequence). The CDR3 loop is CASSIRRRQFGSNQPQHF. The DNA for the CDR3 is TGTGCCAGTAGTATACGGAGGAGGCAGTTTGGGAGCAATCAGCCCCAGCATTTT.

The rearrangement joins TRBV6-5 to TRBJ2-1; a weak D match, TRBD2 (5 bases). The CDR3 consists of 11 residues. The germline CDR1 and CDR2 sequences are MNHEY and SVGAGI. DNA of the CDR3: TGTGCGGCGGGCTCCTACAATGAGCAGTTCTTC. Its translation: CAAGSYNEQFF.